The next 23 T cell receptor beta chains were all read from a single sample in a study of blood T cell repertoires in COVID-19 (dated by TCRdb to about 2020). Receptor libraries were prepared by the immunoSEQ multiplex PCR assay. TCRdb re-hosts the immuneACCESS table, in-frame sequences only. Its copies lack some clones; in the studies checked, an unresolved V gene accounts for under half of them, and the cause for the rest is not known. The sample table holds fewer than 250,000 clones, of which less than 90% were seen once. The top ten clonotypes cover about 1.7% of the sample. The sequenced material came from peripheral blood. Source of these receptors: a man aged 65-85 years with acute or convalescent COVID-19.

The rearrangement links TRBV28 to TRBJ2-2; TRBD1 agrees at 8 bases. CDR3 size: 16 residues. The V segment lost 2 bases and the J segment 8 bases; nucleotides outside the gene matches: 10. Germline assignment: CDR1 MDHEN and CDR2 SYDVKM. This chain's CDR3 is CASSLAGTGGSGELFF. DNA for the CDR3: TGTGCCAGCAGTTTAGCCGGGACAGGTGGTTCAGGGGAGCTGTTTTTT.

V usage is TRBV6-5 and J usage is TRBJ2-5; D might be TRBD1 (5 bases). The V gene lost 7 bases and the J gene lost 6 bases, with 15 bases spanning the gap. The germline CDR1 and CDR2 sequences are MNHEY and SVGAGI. The CDR3 contains 13 residues. The chain's CDR3 is CASTPQGAKTQYF. The CDR3 DNA follows: TGTGCCAGCACCCCCCAGGGCGCAAAGACCCAGTACTTC.

This clone occurred once. As DNA, the CDR3 is TGTGCCAGCAGTGATTTAAGGGGCGCTGGCGGCTACACCTTC. Its protein is CASSDLRGAGGYTF. This sequence joins TRBV6-1 and TRBJ1-2; D is perhaps TRBD1 (5 bases). V lost 3 bases to trimming and J lost 8 bases, with 16 bases between them. Germline V gene lookup returns CDR1 MNHNS and CDR2 SASEGT. This CDR3 is built from 14 residues.

This sequence joins TRBV19 and TRBJ2-7; tentative D call: TRBD1 (5 bases). Germline V gives CDR1 LNHDA, CDR2 SQIVND (reference sequence). V was clipped by 3 bases and J by 2 bases, with 8 bases between them. This CDR3 contains 13 residues. In DNA form, the CDR3 reads TGTGCCAGTAGTATTGGGGCAGCCTACGAGCAGTACTTC. Its translation: CASSIGAAYEQYF.

The gene calls are TRBV5-5 and TRBJ2-7; perhaps TRBD2 as D (5 bases). CDR3 length equals 13 residues. Germline CDR1 is SGHKS and CDR2 is YYEKEE (reference sequence). V was clipped by 1 base and J by 5 bases, with 10 bases between them. For the CDR3, the DNA is TGTGCCAGCAGCTTGTCCAGCGGCCACGAGCAGTACTTC. Its translation: CASSLSSGHEQYF.

This rearrangement joins TRBV9 to TRBJ2-2; 7 positions agree with TRBD1. Trimming took 4 bases from V and 4 from J; bases not matched to a gene: 13. This CDR3 has 17 amino acids. Germline V gene lookup returns CDR1 SGDLS and CDR2 YYNGEE. This CDR3 reads CASSTLDRVLGTGELFF. The CDR3 DNA sequence: TGTGCCAGCAGCACTCTCGACAGGGTGCTTGGCACCGGGGAGCTGTTTTTT.

CDR3 in DNA: TGTGCCAGTAGTATATCCGGAGGTGGGGGGAATCAGCCCCAGCATTTT. Protein sequence: CASSISGGGGNQPQHF. The chain recombines TRBV19 with TRBJ1-5, with TRBD1 as a possible D gene (5 bases). Trimming took 2 bases from V and 4 from J, leaving 15 bases between them. The CDR3 runs to 16 residues. Germline V gives CDR1 LNHDA, CDR2 SQIVND (reference sequence).

The chain combines TRBV24-1 with TRBJ2-3, with D maybe TRBD1 (7 bases). This CDR3 spans 15 amino acids. The germline CDR1 and CDR2 sequences are KGHDR and SFDVKD. Trimming removed 4 bases from V and 1 base from J, with 11 bases in between. The CDR3, as DNA: TGTGCCACCAGTGACCTCAGGGGGGGCACAGATACGCAGTATTTT. Residues: CATSDLRGGTDTQYF.

The V and J genes are TRBV6-6 and TRBJ2-2; 7 positions agree with TRBD2. V dropped 6 bases and J dropped 4; count of bases not matched to a gene: 8. Germline CDR1 and CDR2: MNHNY and SVGAGI (reference sequence). The CDR3 contains 15 residues. CDR3 protein: CASSQRGRGTGELFF. CDR3 sequence (DNA): TGTGCCAGCAGCCAGCGGGGACGGGGCACCGGGGAGCTGTTTTTT.

The chain recombines TRBV3-1 (or the pseudogene TRBV3-2) with TRBJ1-1, with 8 bases fitting TRBD1. The CDR3 contains 14 residues. The germline gives CDR1 LGHDT, CDR2 YNNKEL (reference sequence). V was clipped by 4 bases and J by 4 bases; unmatched bases: 5. As DNA, the CDR3 is TGTGCCAGCAGCCCCAACAGGGGGACCACTGAAGCTTTCTTT. Its translation is CASSPNRGTTEAFF.

The DNA for the CDR3 is TGTGCCAGCAGCCCCGACAGGAAAAATCAGCCCCAGCATTTT. Encoded protein: CASSPDRKNQPQHF. The chain has TRBV7-2 and TRBJ1-5; maybe TRBD1 (6 bases). Trimming removed 5 bases from V and 4 bases from J, with 12 bases in between. The CDR3 is 14 residues long. The V gene's germline CDR1 is SGHTA and CDR2 FQGNSA.

The chain links TRBV28 to TRBJ2-4; 9 bases map to TRBD1. CDR1 is MDHEN, CDR2 SYDVKM, per germline. J gave up 0 bases and V 8 bases, and 14 bases lay outside the gene matches. This CDR3 has 18 residues. CDR3 loop: CASCNSGQGYLAKNIQYF. The CDR3 DNA is TGTGCCAGCTGCAATTCGGGACAGGGATATTTAGCCAAAAACATTCAGTACTTC.

This chain connects TRBV5-1 to TRBJ1-6; 7 bases are shared with TRBD1. With 0 bases clipped from V and 6 bases from J, the junction kept 3 bases outside the gene matches. The CDR3 spans 15 residues. CDR1 SGHRS and CDR2 YFSETQ come from the germline V gene. This CDR3 is CASSLETGTNSPLHF. DNA of the CDR3: TGCGCCAGCAGCTTGGAGACAGGGACTAATTCACCCCTCCACTTT.

CDR3 nucleotide sequence: TGCAGTGCTAGTGGTGTAGCGGGAGTCTCCTACAATGAGCAGTTCTTC. It codes for CSASGVAGVSYNEQFF. This rearrangement joins TRBV20-1 to TRBJ2-1; 9 bases align to TRBD2. This CDR3 is 16 amino acids long. Losses at the gene ends were 3 bases for V and 0 bases for J; bases not matched to a gene: 6. The germline V gene has CDR1 DFQATT and CDR2 SNEGSKA (reference sequence).

The gene calls are TRBV9 and TRBJ2-3; 7 positions agree with TRBD2. This CDR3 is 15 amino acids long. Per the germline V gene, CDR1 is SGDLS and CDR2 is YYNGEE. The J segment lost 2 bases and the V segment lost 0 bases, leaving 3 bases of the junction unmatched. In nucleotides, the CDR3 is TGTGCCAGCAGCGTAGGAGCGGGACTCACAGATACGCAGTATTTT. As protein: CASSVGAGLTDTQYF.

The gene calls are TRBV12-3 or TRBV12-4 and TRBJ2-1; D unclear. The CDR3 spans 11 residues. V was clipped by 5 bases and J by 4 bases, with 3 bases between them. CDR3 sequence reads: CASSTYNEQFF. The CDR3 bases are TGTGCCAGCAGTACTTACAATGAGCAGTTCTTC.

A single count supports this clone. The chain employs TRBV7-2 and TRBJ2-7, with 7 bases that match TRBD1. V lost 6 bases and J lost 2; bases outside the gene matches: 10. This CDR3 has 15 residues. CDR1 and CDR2 from the germline V gene are SGHTA and FQGNSA. The CDR3 sequence: CASRRYLGQTYEQYF. CDR3 in DNA: TGTGCCAGCAGACGCTACCTGGGACAGACCTACGAGCAGTACTTC. Full variable domain (remainder filled in from reference TRBV7-2 and TRBJ2-7): GAGVSQSPSNKVTEKGKDVELRCDPISGHTALYWYRQSLGQGLEFLIYFQGNSAPDKSGLPSDRFSAERTGGSVSTLTIQRTQQEDSAVYLCASRRYLGQTYEQYFGPGTRLTVT.

The rearrangement uses TRBV19 and TRBJ2-1; D is possibly TRBD2 (6 bases). Germline V gene data show CDR1 as LNHDA and CDR2 as SQIVND (reference sequence). The CDR3 totals 14 residues. V was trimmed by 7 bases and J by 5 bases, leaving 15 bases between them. The CDR3 coding sequence is TGTGCCAGTACGATCGAGGGAGGTAACAATGAGCAGTTCTTC. Protein: CASTIEGGNNEQFF.

The chain joins TRBV20-1 to TRBJ2-1; the D gene is possibly TRBD1 (6 bases). The V and J ends lost 3 bases and 2 bases respectively, with 23 bases between them. Germline CDR1 and CDR2: DFQATT and SNEGSKA (reference sequence). The CDR3 length is 18 residues. CDR3 protein: CSASQTGQVYQAYNEQFF. In nucleotides, the CDR3 is TGCAGTGCTAGTCAGACAGGACAAGTTTATCAAGCCTACAATGAGCAGTTCTTC.

The chain employs TRBV6-5 and TRBJ1-3, with 7 bases aligning to TRBD1. Germline assignment: CDR1 MNHEY and CDR2 SVGAGI. The length of the CDR3 is 14 residues. Trimming at V came to 5 bases and at J to 3 bases, leaving 4 bases not matched to a gene. The CDR3 loop is CASSTGQVGNTIYF. For the CDR3, the DNA is TGTGCCAGCAGTACCGGACAGGTTGGAAACACCATATATTTT.

The chain has TRBV19 and TRBJ2-2; D may be TRBD1 (6 bases). The CDR3 is 14 residues long. The germline gives CDR1 LNHDA, CDR2 SQIVND (reference sequence). V was trimmed by 7 bases and J by 6 bases, leaving 15 bases between them. CDR3 sequence reads: CASTPQGSSGELFF. CDR3 in DNA: TGTGCCAGTACCCCACAGGGTTCATCCGGGGAGCTGTTTTTT.

V gene TRBV21-1 combines with J gene TRBJ1-6. TRBV21-1 represents a pseudogene. The CDR3 runs to 17 residues. The CDR3 DNA sequence: TGTGCCAGCAGCAATACCCACGAGGCGACCAATAATTCACCCCTCCACTTT. Its translation is CASSNTHEATNNSPLHF.

The CDR3 DNA sequence: TGTGCCAGTAGTGTCGACAGGGCCACTGAAGCTTTCTTT. Encoded protein: CASSVDRATEAFF. The J gene is TRBJ1-1, the V gene TRBV19; 7 bases map to TRBD1. J lost 4 bases, V lost 5 bases, and 4 bases had no gene match. The germline CDR1 and CDR2 sequences are LNHDA and SQIVND (reference sequence). This CDR3 spans 13 amino acids. The variable domain in full, completed from reference TRBV19 and TRBJ1-1, reads DGGITQSPKYLFRKEGQNVTLSCEQNLNHDAMYWYRQDPGQGLRLIYYSQIVNDFQKGDIAEGYSVSREKKESFPLTVTSAQKNPTAFYLCASSVDRATEAFFGQGTRLTVV.